The rows below give T cell receptor beta chains drawn from one sample of a study of cytomegalovirus exposure and HLA in healthy donors. This table comes from immunoSEQ multiplex PCR, and its TCRdb copy is limited to in-frame clones, with some not included. The sample holds roughly 110,000 clones, under 80% seen once. Input material: PBMCs. The receptors come from a woman in her thirties or forties in good health and CMV-seropositive. CDR3s include the opening cysteine and the closing phenylalanine or tryptophan. D genes are given only for firm matches. Expanded clones get a size class; other rows say once, few or many, or leave the size out.

d_gene: TRBD1
abundance: few
v_gene: TRBV6-6
j_gene: TRBJ1-1
len: 13
CDR3aa: CASNRDRGPEAFF
CDR3nt: TGTGCCAGCAACCGGGACAGGGGGCCTGAAGCTTTCTTT

d_gene: .
abundance: few
v_gene: TRBV30
j_gene: TRBJ1-2
len: 15
CDR3aa: CAWRVKLGGAYGYTF
CDR3nt: TGTGCCTGGAGGGTAAAATTAGGGGGGGCCTATGGCTACACCTTC

d_gene: TRBD1
abundance: .
v_gene: TRBV6-6
j_gene: TRBJ2-5
len: 14
CDR3aa: CASRFGTVQETQYF
CDR3nt: TGTGCCAGCAGATTCGGGACAGTCCAAGAGACCCAGTACTTC

d_gene: .
abundance: .
v_gene: TRBV5-1
j_gene: TRBJ1-2
len: 11
CDR3aa: CASTSGVGYTF
CDR3nt: TGCGCCAGCACCTCAGGGGTCGGCTACACCTTC

d_gene: TRBD1
abundance: .
v_gene: TRBV5-1
j_gene: TRBJ2-7
len: 15
CDR3aa: CASSPGDRASYEQYF
CDR3nt: TGCGCCAGCAGCCCCGGGGACAGGGCCTCCTACGAGCAGTACTTC

d_gene: .
abundance: few
v_gene: TRBV6-5
j_gene: TRBJ2-3
len: 14
CDR3aa: CASRPPGGTDTQYF
CDR3nt: TGTGCCAGCAGGCCCCCAGGTGGGACAGATACGCAGTATTTT

d_gene: .
abundance: .
v_gene: TRBV7-2
j_gene: TRBJ2-2
len: 14
CDR3aa: CASFRDSNTGELFF
CDR3nt: TGTGCCAGCTTCAGGGACTCGAACACCGGGGAGCTGTTTTTT

d_gene: .
abundance: .
v_gene: TRBV5-1
j_gene: TRBJ2-4
len: 16
CDR3aa: CASSLVGGPAGNIQYF
CDR3nt: TGCGCCAGCAGCTTGGTGGGGGGTCCGGCGGGGAACATTCAGTACTTC

d_gene: TRBD1
abundance: .
v_gene: TRBV7-9
j_gene: TRBJ1-5
len: 16
CDR3aa: CASSLGQGVFNQPQHF
CDR3nt: TGTGCCAGCAGCTTAGGCCAGGGGGTATTCAATCAGCCCCAGCATTTT

d_gene: TRBD2
abundance: .
v_gene: TRBV11-3
j_gene: TRBJ2-2
len: 20
CDR3aa: CASSPTLRLAGGPNTGELFF
CDR3nt: TGTGCCAGCAGCCCTACGCTGAGACTAGCGGGGGGACCGAACACCGGGGAGCTGTTTTTT

d_gene: .
abundance: few
v_gene: TRBV7-2
j_gene: TRBJ1-5
len: 13
CDR3aa: CASSLVASQPQHF
CDR3nt: TGTGCCAGCAGCTTAGTTGCGAGCCAGCCCCAGCATTTT

d_gene: TRBD2
abundance: .
v_gene: TRBV7-6
j_gene: TRBJ2-1
len: 16
CDR3aa: CASSRTSGGLYNEQFF
CDR3nt: TGTGCCAGCAGCCGGACTAGCGGGGGTCTTTACAATGAGCAGTTCTTC

d_gene: TRBD1
abundance: few
v_gene: TRBV6-6
j_gene: TRBJ2-6
len: 15
CDR3aa: CASSYRGSGANVLTF
CDR3nt: TGTGCCAGCAGCTACAGGGGATCTGGGGCCAACGTCCTGACTTTC

d_gene: .
abundance: .
v_gene: TRBV7-2
j_gene: TRBJ2-5
len: 16
CDR3aa: CASSLGTDRFQETQYF
CDR3nt: TGTGCCAGCAGCTTAGGTACCGACAGATTCCAAGAGACCCAGTACTTC

d_gene: TRBD1
abundance: few
v_gene: TRBV30
j_gene: TRBJ1-2
len: 13
CDR3aa: CAWRTGGSYGYTF
CDR3nt: TGTGCCTGGAGGACAGGGGGCTCCTATGGCTACACCTTC

d_gene: TRBD2
abundance: few
v_gene: TRBV4-1
j_gene: TRBJ2-3
len: 17
CDR3aa: CASSQGPSGRTTDTQYF
CDR3nt: TGCGCCAGCAGCCAGGGACCTAGCGGGAGGACCACAGATACGCAGTATTTT

d_gene: .
abundance: .
v_gene: TRBV9
j_gene: TRBJ1-5
len: 14
CDR3aa: CASSVVPEDQPQHF
CDR3nt: TGTGCCAGCAGCGTAGTACCGGAGGACCAGCCCCAGCATTTT

d_gene: .
abundance: .
v_gene: TRBV5-1
j_gene: TRBJ1-1
len: 14
CDR3aa: CASSFSTVNTEAFF
CDR3nt: TGCGCCAGCAGCTTCTCCACGGTGAACACTGAAGCTTTCTTT

d_gene: .
abundance: once
v_gene: TRBV6-6
j_gene: TRBJ1-3
len: 16
CDR3aa: CASSYSRIFSGNTIYF
CDR3nt: TGTGCCAGCAGTTACTCGCGGATTTTCTCTGGAAACACCATATATTTT

d_gene: TRBD1
abundance: .
v_gene: TRBV5-6
j_gene: TRBJ2-5
len: 14
CDR3aa: CASSLYRGGETQYF
CDR3nt: TGTGCCAGCAGCTTGTACAGGGGCGGGGAGACCCAGTACTTC

d_gene: .
abundance: .
v_gene: TRBV18
j_gene: TRBJ1-1
len: 17
CDR3aa: CASSQKGRGTKVTEAFF
CDR3nt: TGTGCCAGCTCCCAAAAAGGTAGGGGGACCAAAGTCACTGAAGCTTTCTTT

d_gene: .
abundance: .
v_gene: TRBV2
j_gene: TRBJ2-1
len: 12
CDR3aa: CASSRERGEQFF
CDR3nt: TGTGCCAGCAGTCGGGAGAGGGGTGAGCAGTTCTTC

d_gene: .
abundance: few
v_gene: TRBV18
j_gene: TRBJ1-1
len: 13
CDR3aa: CASSTGQNTEAFF
CDR3nt: TGTGCCAGCTCGACGGGACAGAACACTGAAGCTTTCTTT

d_gene: .
abundance: .
v_gene: TRBV5-4
j_gene: TRBJ2-1
len: 15
CDR3aa: CASSLGVGEDNEQFF
CDR3nt: TGTGCCAGCAGCTTGGGGGTCGGGGAGGACAATGAGCAGTTCTTC

d_gene: TRBD2
abundance: .
v_gene: TRBV6-5
j_gene: TRBJ2-7
len: 15
CDR3aa: CASSYSGLAVYEQYF
CDR3nt: TGTGCCAGCAGTTACTCGGGACTAGCGGTCTACGAGCAGTACTTC

d_gene: TRBD2
abundance: .
v_gene: TRBV27
j_gene: TRBJ2-3
len: 15
CDR3aa: CASVRGDSSTDTQYF
CDR3nt: TGTGCCAGCGTTCGGGGGGATTCAAGCACAGATACGCAGTATTTT

d_gene: TRBD1
abundance: .
v_gene: TRBV7-2
j_gene: TRBJ1-2
len: 12
CDR3aa: CASSFTGGGYTF
CDR3nt: TGTGCCAGCAGCTTCACAGGGGGTGGCTACACCTTC

d_gene: .
abundance: few
v_gene: TRBV9
j_gene: TRBJ1-1
len: 13
CDR3aa: CASSVGRGTEAFF
CDR3nt: TGTGCCAGCAGCGTGGGGAGGGGTACTGAAGCTTTCTTT

d_gene: .
abundance: once
v_gene: TRBV2
j_gene: TRBJ2-1
len: 18
CDR3aa: CASSEGYSGASAGNEQFF
CDR3nt: TGTGCCAGCAGTGAGGGGTACTCCGGAGCTAGCGCCGGCAATGAGCAGTTCTTC

d_gene: TRBD2
abundance: .
v_gene: TRBV4-2
j_gene: TRBJ2-5
len: 17
CDR3aa: CASSQDLAGATGETQYF
CDR3nt: TGTGCCAGCAGCCAAGATTTAGCGGGAGCGACCGGGGAGACCCAGTACTTC

d_gene: .
abundance: .
v_gene: TRBV7-6
j_gene: TRBJ2-3
len: 17
CDR3aa: CASSLGGQLSSTDTQYF
CDR3nt: TGTGCCAGCAGCTTAGGGGGGCAGCTTTCTAGCACAGATACGCAGTATTTT

d_gene: .
abundance: few
v_gene: TRBV2
j_gene: TRBJ1-3
len: 14
CDR3aa: CASSVQGAGNTIYF
CDR3nt: TGTGCCAGCAGTGTCCAAGGGGCTGGAAACACCATATATTTT

d_gene: .
abundance: .
v_gene: TRBV28
j_gene: TRBJ1-3
len: 15
CDR3aa: CASSPPGWSGNTIYF
CDR3nt: TGTGCCAGCAGTCCCCCAGGGTGGTCTGGAAACACCATATATTTT

d_gene: TRBD2
abundance: .
v_gene: TRBV2
j_gene: TRBJ2-3
len: 16
CDR3aa: CASSFSRVRGVDTQYF
CDR3nt: TGTGCCAGCAGTTTTTCAAGGGTCCGGGGGGTAGATACGCAGTATTTT

d_gene: TRBD1
abundance: .
v_gene: TRBV29-1
j_gene: TRBJ2-2
len: 14
CDR3aa: CSVRTGGVTGELFF
CDR3nt: TGCAGCGTTAGGACAGGGGGCGTCACCGGGGAGCTGTTTTTT